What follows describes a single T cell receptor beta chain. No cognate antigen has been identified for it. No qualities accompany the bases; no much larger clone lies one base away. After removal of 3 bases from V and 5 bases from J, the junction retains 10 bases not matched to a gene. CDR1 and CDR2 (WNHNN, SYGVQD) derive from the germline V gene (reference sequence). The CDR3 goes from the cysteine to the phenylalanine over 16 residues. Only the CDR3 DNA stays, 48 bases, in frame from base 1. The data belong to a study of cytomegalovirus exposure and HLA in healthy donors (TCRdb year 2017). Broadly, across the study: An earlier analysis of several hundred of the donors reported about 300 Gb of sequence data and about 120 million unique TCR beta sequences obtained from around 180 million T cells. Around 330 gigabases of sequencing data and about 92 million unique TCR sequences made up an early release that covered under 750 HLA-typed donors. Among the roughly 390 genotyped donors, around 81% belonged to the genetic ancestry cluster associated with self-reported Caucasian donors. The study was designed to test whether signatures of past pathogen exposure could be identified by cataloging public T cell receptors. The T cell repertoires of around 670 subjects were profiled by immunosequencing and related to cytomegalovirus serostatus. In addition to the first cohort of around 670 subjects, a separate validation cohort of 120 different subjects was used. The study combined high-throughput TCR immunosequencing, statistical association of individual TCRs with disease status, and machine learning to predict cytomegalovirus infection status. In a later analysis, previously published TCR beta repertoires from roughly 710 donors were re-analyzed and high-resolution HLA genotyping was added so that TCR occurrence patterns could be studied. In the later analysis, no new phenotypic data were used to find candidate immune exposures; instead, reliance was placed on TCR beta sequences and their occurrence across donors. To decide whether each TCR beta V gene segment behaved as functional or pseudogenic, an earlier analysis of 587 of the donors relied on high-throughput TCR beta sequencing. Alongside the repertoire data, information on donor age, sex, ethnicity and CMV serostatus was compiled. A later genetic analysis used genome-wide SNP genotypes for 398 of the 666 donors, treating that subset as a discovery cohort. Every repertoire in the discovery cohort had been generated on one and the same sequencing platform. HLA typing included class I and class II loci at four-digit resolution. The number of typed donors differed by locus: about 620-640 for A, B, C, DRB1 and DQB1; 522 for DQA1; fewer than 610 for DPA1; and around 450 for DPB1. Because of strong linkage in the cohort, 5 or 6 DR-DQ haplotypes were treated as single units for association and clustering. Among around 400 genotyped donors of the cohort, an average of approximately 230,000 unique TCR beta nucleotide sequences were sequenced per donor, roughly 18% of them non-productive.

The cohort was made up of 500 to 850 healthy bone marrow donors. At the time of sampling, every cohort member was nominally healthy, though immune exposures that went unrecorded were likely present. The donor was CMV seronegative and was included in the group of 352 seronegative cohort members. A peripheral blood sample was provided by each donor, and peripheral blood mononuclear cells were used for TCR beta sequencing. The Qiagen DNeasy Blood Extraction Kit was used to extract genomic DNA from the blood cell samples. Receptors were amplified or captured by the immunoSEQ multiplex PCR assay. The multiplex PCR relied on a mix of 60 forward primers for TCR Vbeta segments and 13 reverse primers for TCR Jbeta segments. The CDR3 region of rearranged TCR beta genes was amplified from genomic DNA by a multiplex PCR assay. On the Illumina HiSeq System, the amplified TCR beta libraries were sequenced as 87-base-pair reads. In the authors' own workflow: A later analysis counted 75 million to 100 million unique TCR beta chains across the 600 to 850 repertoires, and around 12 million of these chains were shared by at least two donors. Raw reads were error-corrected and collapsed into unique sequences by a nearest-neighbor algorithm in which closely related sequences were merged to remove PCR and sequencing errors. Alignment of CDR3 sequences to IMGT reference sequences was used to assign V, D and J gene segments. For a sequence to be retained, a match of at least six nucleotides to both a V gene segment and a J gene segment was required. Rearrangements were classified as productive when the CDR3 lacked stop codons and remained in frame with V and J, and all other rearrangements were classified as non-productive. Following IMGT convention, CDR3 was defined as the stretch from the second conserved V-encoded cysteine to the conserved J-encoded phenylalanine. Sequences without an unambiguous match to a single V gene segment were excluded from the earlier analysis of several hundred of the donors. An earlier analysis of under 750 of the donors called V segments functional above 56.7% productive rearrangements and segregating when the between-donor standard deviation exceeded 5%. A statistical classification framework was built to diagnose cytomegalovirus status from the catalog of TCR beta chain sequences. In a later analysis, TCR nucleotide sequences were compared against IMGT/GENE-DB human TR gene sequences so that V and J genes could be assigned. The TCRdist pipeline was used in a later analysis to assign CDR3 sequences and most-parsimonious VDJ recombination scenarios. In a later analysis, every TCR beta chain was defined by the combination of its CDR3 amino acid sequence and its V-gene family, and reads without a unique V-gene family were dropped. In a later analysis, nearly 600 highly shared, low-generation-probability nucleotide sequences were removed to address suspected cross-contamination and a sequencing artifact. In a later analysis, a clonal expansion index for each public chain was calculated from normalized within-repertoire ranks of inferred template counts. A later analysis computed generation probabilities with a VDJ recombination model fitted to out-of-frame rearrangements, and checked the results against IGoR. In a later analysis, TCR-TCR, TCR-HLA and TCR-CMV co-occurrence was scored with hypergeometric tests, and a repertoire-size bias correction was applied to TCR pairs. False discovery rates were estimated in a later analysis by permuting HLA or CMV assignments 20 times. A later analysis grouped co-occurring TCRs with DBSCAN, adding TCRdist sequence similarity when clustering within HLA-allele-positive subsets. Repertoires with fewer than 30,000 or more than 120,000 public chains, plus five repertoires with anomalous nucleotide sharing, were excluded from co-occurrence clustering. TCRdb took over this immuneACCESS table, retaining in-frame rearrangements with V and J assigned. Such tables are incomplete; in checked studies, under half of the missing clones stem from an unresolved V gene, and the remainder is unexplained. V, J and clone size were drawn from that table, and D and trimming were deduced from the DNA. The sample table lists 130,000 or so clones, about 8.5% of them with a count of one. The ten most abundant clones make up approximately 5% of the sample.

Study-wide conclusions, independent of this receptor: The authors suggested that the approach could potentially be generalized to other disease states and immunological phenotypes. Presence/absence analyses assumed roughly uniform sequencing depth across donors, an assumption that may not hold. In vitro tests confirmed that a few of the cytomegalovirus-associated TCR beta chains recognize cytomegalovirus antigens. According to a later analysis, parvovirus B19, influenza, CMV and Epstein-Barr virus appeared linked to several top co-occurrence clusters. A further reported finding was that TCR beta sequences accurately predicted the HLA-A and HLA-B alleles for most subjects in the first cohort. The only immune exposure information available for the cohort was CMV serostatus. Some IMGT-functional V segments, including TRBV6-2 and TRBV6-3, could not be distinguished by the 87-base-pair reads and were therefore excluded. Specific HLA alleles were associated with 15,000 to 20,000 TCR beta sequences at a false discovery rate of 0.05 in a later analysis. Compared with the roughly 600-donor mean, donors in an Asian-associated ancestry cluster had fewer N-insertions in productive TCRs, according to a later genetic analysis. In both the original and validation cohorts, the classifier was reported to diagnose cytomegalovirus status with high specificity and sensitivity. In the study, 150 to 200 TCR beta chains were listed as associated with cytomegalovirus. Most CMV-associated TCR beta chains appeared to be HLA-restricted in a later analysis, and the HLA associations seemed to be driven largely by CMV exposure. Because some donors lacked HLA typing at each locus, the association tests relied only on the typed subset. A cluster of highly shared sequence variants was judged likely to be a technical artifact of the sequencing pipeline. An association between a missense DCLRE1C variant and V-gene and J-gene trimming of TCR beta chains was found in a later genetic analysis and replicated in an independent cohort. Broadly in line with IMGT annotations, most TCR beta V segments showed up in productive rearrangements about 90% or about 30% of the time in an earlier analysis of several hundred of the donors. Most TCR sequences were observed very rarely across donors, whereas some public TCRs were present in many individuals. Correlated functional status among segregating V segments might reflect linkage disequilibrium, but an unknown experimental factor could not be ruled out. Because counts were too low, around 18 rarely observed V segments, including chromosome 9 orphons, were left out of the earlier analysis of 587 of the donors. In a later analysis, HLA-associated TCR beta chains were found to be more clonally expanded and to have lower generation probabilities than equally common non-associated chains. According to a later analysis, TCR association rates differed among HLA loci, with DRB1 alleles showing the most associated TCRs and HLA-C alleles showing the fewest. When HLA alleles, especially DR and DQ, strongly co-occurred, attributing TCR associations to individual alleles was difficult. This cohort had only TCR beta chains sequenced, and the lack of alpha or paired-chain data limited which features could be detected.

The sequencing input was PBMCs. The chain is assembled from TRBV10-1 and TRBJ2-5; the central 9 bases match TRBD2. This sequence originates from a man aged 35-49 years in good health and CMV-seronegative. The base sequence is TGCGCCAGCAGTGACCAGCTAGCGGGGTCGGCGGAGACCCAGTACTTC. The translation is CASSDQLAGSAETQYF.